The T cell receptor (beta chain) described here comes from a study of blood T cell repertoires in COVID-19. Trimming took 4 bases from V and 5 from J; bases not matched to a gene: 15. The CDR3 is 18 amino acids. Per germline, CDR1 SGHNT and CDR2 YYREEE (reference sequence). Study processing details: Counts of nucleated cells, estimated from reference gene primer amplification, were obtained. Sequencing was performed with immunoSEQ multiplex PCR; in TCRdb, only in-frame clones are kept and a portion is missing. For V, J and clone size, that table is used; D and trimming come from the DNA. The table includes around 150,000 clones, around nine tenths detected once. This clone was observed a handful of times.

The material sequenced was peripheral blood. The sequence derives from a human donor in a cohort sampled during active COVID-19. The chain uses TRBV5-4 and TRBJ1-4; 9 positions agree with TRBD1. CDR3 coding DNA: TGTGCCAGCAGCACGGGGGTAGGACAGGGGTATGCAAATGAAAAACTGTTTTTT. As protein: CASSTGVGQGYANEKLFF.